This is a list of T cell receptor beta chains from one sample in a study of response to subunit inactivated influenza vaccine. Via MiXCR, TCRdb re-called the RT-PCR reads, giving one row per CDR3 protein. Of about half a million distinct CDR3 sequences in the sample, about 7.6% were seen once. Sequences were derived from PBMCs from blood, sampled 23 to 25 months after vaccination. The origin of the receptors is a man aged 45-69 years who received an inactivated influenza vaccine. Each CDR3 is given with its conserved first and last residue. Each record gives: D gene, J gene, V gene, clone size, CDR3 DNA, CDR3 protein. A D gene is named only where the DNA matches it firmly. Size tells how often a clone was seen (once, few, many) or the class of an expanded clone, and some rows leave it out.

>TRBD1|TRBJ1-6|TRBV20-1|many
TGCAGTACACCCGGGACAGCTTATAATTCACCCCTCCACTTT
CSTPGTAYNSPLHF
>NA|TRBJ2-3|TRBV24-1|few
TGTGCCACCAGTGAACTTCAGAGAGATACGCAGTATTTT
CATSELQRDTQYF
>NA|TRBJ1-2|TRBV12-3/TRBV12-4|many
TGTGCCAGCCGCCCGCCAGCTAACTATGGCTACACCTTC
CASRPPANYGYTF
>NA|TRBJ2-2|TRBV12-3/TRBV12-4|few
TGTGCCAGCAGTCGAGAAAGCGGCGCCGGGGAGCTGTTTTTT
CASSRESGAGELFF
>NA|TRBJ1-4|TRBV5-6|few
TGTGCCAGCAGCTGGAGGACGGCTAATGAAAAACTGTTTTTT
CASSWRTANEKLFF
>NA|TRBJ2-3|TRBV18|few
TGTGCCAGCTCACCACCTATGGGGAGCACAGATACGCAGTATTTT
CASSPPMGSTDTQYF
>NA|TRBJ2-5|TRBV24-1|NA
TGTGCCACCAGTGACACCGACACTTCCCGGGGAGAGACCCAGTACTTC
CATSDTDTSRGETQYF
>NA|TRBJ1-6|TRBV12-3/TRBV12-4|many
TGTGCCAGCACGACGGAACATAATTCACCCCTCCACTTT
CASTTEHNSPLHF
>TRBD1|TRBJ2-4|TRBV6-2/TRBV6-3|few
TGTGCCAGCAGTTCGTTCTGGACAGGGAAAAACATTCAGTACTTC
CASSSFWTGKNIQYF
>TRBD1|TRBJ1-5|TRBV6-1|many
TGTGCCAGCAGCCCCTCGACAGGGACTCAGCCCCAGCATTTT
CASSPSTGTQPQHF